Following are 27 T cell receptor beta chains from one sample sequenced in a study of PD-1 blockade in classical Hodgkin lymphoma. Time point reported: newly diagnosed, previously untreated cHL patient sample. Method: immunoSEQ multiplex PCR; TCRdb's copy keeps in-frame clones and lacks some. This table holds some 49,000 clones, roughly 93% found once. Sequencing was done on a sample of peripheral blood mononuclear cells (PBMCs). These receptors came from a human donor with classical Hodgkin lymphoma.

This chain joins TRBV5-1 and TRBJ2-3, with 7 bases aligning to TRBD2. The V segment lost 5 bases and the J segment 0 bases; nucleotides outside the gene matches: 9. In germline, CDR1 is SGHRS, CDR2 YFSETQ. This CDR3 has 16 residues. CDR3 coding DNA: TGCGCCAGCAGTTACGGACTAGGCCGAAGCACAGATACGCAGTATTTT. The encoded protein is CASSYGLGRSTDTQYF.

The chain couples TRBV18 to TRBJ2-7; 9 bases line up with TRBD2. Trimming cost V 4 bases and J 6 bases; bases outside gene matches: 4. The CDR3 is made up of 13 amino acids. In germline, CDR1 is KGHSH, CDR2 LQKENI. The CDR3 reads CASSQAGGGEQYV. Written as DNA, the CDR3 is TGTGCCAGCTCACAAGCGGGGGGAGGCGAGCAGTACGTC.

The genes are TRBV6-4 and TRBJ1-2; no reliable D call. Trimming removed 3 bases at V and 4 bases at J, with 15 bases between. The CDR3 is 15 residues long. Germline CDR1 is MRHNA and CDR2 is SNTAGT. The CDR3 sequence: CASSETARSFYGYTF. The CDR3 DNA is TGTGCCAGCAGTGAAACAGCGAGGAGCTTCTATGGCTACACCTTC.

The chain carries TRBV6-1 and TRBJ1-3; the D is unclear. The CDR3 sequence is 14 residues long. Germline CDR1 is MNHNS and CDR2 is SASEGT. Deletions cut 4 bases from V and 3 bases from J, with 10 bases between. The CDR3 spells CASSVQENGNTIYF. The CDR3, as DNA: TGTGCCAGCAGTGTACAAGAAAATGGAAACACCATATATTTT.

J is TRBJ2-7 and V is TRBV29-1; 8 nucleotides align to TRBD1. Germline CDR1 is SQVTM and CDR2 is ANQGSEA. The length of the CDR3 is 13 residues. The ends lost 1 base at V and 5 bases at J; junction bases unmatched: 4. CDR3 nucleotide sequence: TGCAGCGTTGAAGGGACAGGGTTCAACGAGCAGTACTTC. Protein: CSVEGTGFNEQYF.

CDR3 residues: CASSPNTDTQYF. The CDR3 bases are TGTGCCAGCTCACCTAACACAGATACGCAGTATTTT. The chain combines TRBV18 with TRBJ2-3; D gene uncertain. The V and J ends lost 3 bases and 2 bases respectively, with 3 bases between them. The CDR3 spans 12 residues. Germline V gene sequence: CDR1 KGHSH, CDR2 LQKENI.

This chain joins TRBV6-1 and TRBJ1-1, with D possibly being TRBD1 (5 bases). Trimming removed 11 bases from V and 5 bases from J, with 24 bases in between. The CDR3 contains 15 residues. In germline, CDR1 is MNHNS, CDR2 SASEGT. The CDR3 sequence: CAAGKERGGGTEAFF. The CDR3 DNA is TGTGCCGCCGGGAAGGAGCGGGGGGGAGGGACTGAAGCTTTCTTT.

This chain links TRBV7-9 with TRBJ1-5, with 11 bases lining up with TRBD1. V lost 5 bases and J lost 6; bases outside the gene matches: 6. The CDR3 is 15 amino acids. Germline CDR1 SEHNR, CDR2 FQNEAQ (reference sequence). CDR3 region: CASSTGQGDGQPQHF. The CDR3 DNA reads TGTGCCAGCAGCACGGGACAGGGGGACGGTCAGCCCCAGCATTTT.

The rearrangement joins TRBV6-1 to TRBJ2-7; the D is unclear. This CDR3 is built from 10 residues. In germline, CDR1 is MNHNS, CDR2 SASEGT. The germline V and J ends were trimmed by 6 bases and 6 bases, with 6 bases remaining between them. The DNA of the CDR3 is TGTGCCAGCAGGTCGGTCGAGCAGTACTTC. It specifies CASRSVEQYF.

The chain couples TRBV27 to TRBJ2-1; TRBD1 aligns across 7 bases. Germline CDR1 reads MNHEY; CDR2 reads SMNVEV (reference sequence). V was pared by 6 bases and J by 6 bases, with 14 bases of the junction left unmatched. The CDR3 extends over 16 amino acids. For the CDR3, the DNA is TGTGCCAGCAGGATAAAAATGACAGGGAGTGCCAATGAGCAGTTCTTC. This codes for CASRIKMTGSANEQFF.

Only a few counts were recorded for this clone. The chain is built from TRBV27 and TRBJ1-2; tentative D call: TRBD1 (6 bases). Between the trimmed V and J ends, which lost 5 bases and 5 bases, there was a span of 15 bases. The germline V gene encodes CDR1 MNHEY and CDR2 SMNVEV (reference sequence). This CDR3 has 14 residues. Here the CDR3 reads CASSPGGHRYGYTF. The DNA of the CDR3 is TGTGCCAGCAGTCCTGGGGGGCACAGATATGGCTACACCTTC.

V usage is TRBV5-4 and J usage is TRBJ1-6, with TRBD1 identical over 7 bases. The ends lost 0 bases at V and 8 bases at J; junction bases unmatched: 5. The CDR3 length is 15 residues. From germline, CDR1 is SGHNT and CDR2 YYREEE (reference sequence). The DNA for the CDR3 is TGTGCCAGCAGCTTGGAAGCGCAGGGGGATTCACCCCTCCACTTT. This codes for CASSLEAQGDSPLHF.

This clone was seen only once. This chain links TRBV6-4 with TRBJ2-7; a weak D match, TRBD2 (5 bases). This CDR3 is 13 amino acids long. Germline-derived CDR1 and CDR2 are MRHNA and SNTAGT. V lost 8 bases and J 1 base, leaving 12 bases between the germline ends. The CDR3: CASVTRTSYEQYF. In DNA, the CDR3 is TGTGCCAGCGTGACCAGGACTTCCTACGAGCAGTACTTC.

The chain has TRBV19 and TRBJ1-1; D perhaps matches TRBD1 (5 bases). Trimming pared 7 bases from V and 2 bases from J, leaving 11 bases between. The CDR3 spans 13 residues. CDR1 is LNHDA, CDR2 SQIVND, per germline (reference sequence). The CDR3 nucleotides read TGTGCCAGTAATCCAGGGTTAAACACTGAAGCTTTCTTT. It specifies CASNPGLNTEAFF.

The chain uses TRBV7-2 and TRBJ2-2; TRBD2 matches 14 bases. The germline CDR1 and CDR2 sequences are SGHTA and FQGNSA. This CDR3 has 18 residues. V was pared by 4 bases and J by 3 bases, with 7 bases of the junction left unmatched. Written as DNA, the CDR3 is TGTGCCAGCAGCTACCGACTAGCGGGAGGGCCGGACACCGGGGAGCTGTTTTTT. Protein product: CASSYRLAGGPDTGELFF.

This chain links TRBV2 with TRBJ2-2; a possible D gene is TRBD1 (6 bases). CDR1 is SNHLY, CDR2 FYNNEI, per germline. The CDR3 has 15 amino acids. V shed 7 bases and J shed 7 bases, with 19 bases lying between them. CDR3 amino acids: CASMAGVTFHGELFF. The CDR3 nucleotides read TGTGCCAGCATGGCAGGGGTCACCTTCCACGGGGAGCTGTTTTTT.

This chain links TRBV27 with TRBJ1-1; D remains unclear. The CDR3 spans 14 residues. CDR1 and CDR2 (germline): MNHEY, SMNVEV (reference sequence). V gave up 2 bases and J gave up 1 base, with 8 bases separating them. CDR3 DNA: TGTGCCAGCAGTTTAAACGGAGAGAACACTGAAGCTTTCTTT. It encodes CASSLNGENTEAFF.

The chain links TRBV23-1 to TRBJ2-7, with D perhaps being TRBD1 or TRBD2 (5 bases each). TRBV23-1 carries the ORF label, with uncertain function. This CDR3 has 14 residues. V shed 7 bases and J shed 4 bases, with 17 bases lying between them. The CDR3 sequence is CASTEGPTRYEQYF. The CDR3 coding sequence is TGCGCCAGCACTGAGGGGCCCACCCGTTACGAGCAGTACTTC.

This clone was recorded only once. The chain combines TRBV5-1 with TRBJ1-4; D is undetermined. V was clipped by 0 bases and J by 7 bases, with 10 bases between them. The CDR3 covers 14 residues. Germline V gene sequence: CDR1 SGHRS, CDR2 YFSETQ. DNA for the CDR3: TGCGCCAGCAGCTTGGAAGGGTTGGGTGAAAAACTGTTTTTT. It translates to CASSLEGLGEKLFF.

This chain connects TRBV5-1 to TRBJ2-2; no reliable D call. Trimming pared 4 bases from V and 1 base from J, leaving 8 bases between. This CDR3 is built from 14 residues. Germline CDR1 is SGHRS and CDR2 is YFSETQ. CDR3 loop: CASSVPQNTGELFF. The CDR3 DNA reads as TGCGCCAGCAGCGTTCCTCAGAACACCGGGGAGCTGTTTTTT.

The chain recombines TRBV5-5 with TRBJ2-7; the D is unclear. This CDR3 region has 12 residues. The ends were cut back, 0 bases at V and 6 bases at J, with 7 bases in the middle. Germline V gene lookup returns CDR1 SGHKS and CDR2 YYEKEE (reference sequence). The CDR3 reads CASSLGWGEQYV. The CDR3 nucleotides read TGTGCCAGCAGCTTGGGATGGGGCGAGCAGTACGTC.

This clone has a handful of counts. The J gene is TRBJ2-2, the V gene TRBV28; possibly TRBD1 for D (6 bases). The CDR3 consists of 15 residues. Germline CDR1 reads MDHEN; CDR2 reads SYDVKM. The ends were cut back, 6 bases at V and 7 bases at J, with 18 bases in the middle. This CDR3 reads CASRTTGRRVGELFF. The CDR3 coding sequence is TGTGCCAGCAGAACCACAGGGCGACGGGTCGGGGAGCTGTTTTTT.

A few counts support this clone. The rearrangement links TRBV9 to TRBJ2-2; D remains unclear. Looked up from germline, CDR1 is SGDLS and CDR2 is YYNGEE. This CDR3 region has 13 residues. V lost 2 bases, J lost 6 bases, and 8 bases lay in between. Here the CDR3 DNA reads TGTGCCAGCAGCGTCGTGGGCGCCGGGGAGCTGTTTTTT. Translation: CASSVVGAGELFF.

V usage is TRBV9 and J usage is TRBJ1-3; no clear D. V dropped 0 bases and J dropped 4 bases, with 11 bases sitting between them. Germline V lookup: CDR1 SGDLS, CDR2 YYNGEE. The CDR3 length is 15 residues. CDR3 amino acids: CASSVGPLGGNTIYF. CDR3 nucleotide sequence: TGTGCCAGCAGCGTAGGCCCCTTGGGAGGAAACACCATATATTTT. The full variable domain, rest sourced from reference TRBV9 and TRBJ1-3, is DSGVTQTPKHLITATGQRVTLRCSPRSGDLSVYWYQQSLDQGLQFLIQYYNGEERAKGNILERFSAQQFPDLHSELNLSSLELGDSALYFCASSVGPLGGNTIYFGEGSWLTVV.

The chain uses TRBV5-6 and TRBJ2-2, with 11 bases identical to TRBD2. CDR3 size: 16 residues. After removal of 2 bases from V and 5 bases from J, the junction contained 5 bases not matched to a gene. CDR1 is SGHDT, CDR2 YYEEEE, per germline. Written as DNA, the CDR3 is TGTGCCAGCAGCTTTGTACTAGCGGGAGTTACCGGGGAGCTGTTTTTT. This translates into CASSFVLAGVTGELFF.

The gene calls are TRBV10-3 and TRBJ1-2; 12 nucleotides align to TRBD1. J was trimmed by 8 bases and V by 6 bases; bases with no gene match: 7. The CDR3 loop spans 14 amino acids. CDR1 and CDR2 (germline): ENHRY, SYGVKD. CDR3 sequence (DNA): TGTGCCATCAGGGGGACAGGGGGCGAGGGCGGCTACACCTTC. Protein product: CAIRGTGGEGGYTF.

The chain recombines TRBV6-1 with TRBJ1-1; D is possibly TRBD1 (6 bases). This CDR3 spans 13 amino acids. Germline assignment: CDR1 MNHNS and CDR2 SASEGT. V was shortened by 5 bases and J by 1 base, with 8 bases between the two germline ends. DNA for the CDR3: TGTGCCAGCAGTTGGACAGAGAACACTGAAGCTTTCTTT. Encoded protein: CASSWTENTEAFF.